The entry below gives a single TCR beta chain sequence along with its context. Its antigen remains unidentified. The entry originates in a study of T cell responses to AZD1222 COVID-19 vaccine. This CDR3 has 15 amino acids. V shed 3 bases, J shed 7 bases, and the junction held 10 bases outside the gene matches. Germline values: CDR1 DFQATT, CDR2 SNEGSKA (reference sequence). Study outcomes and limitations: Two AZD1222 doses significantly raised spike-specific TCR breadth and depth over controls. AZD1222 recipients seropositive at baseline numbered only 5 or 6. Unmutated variant regions are reportedly the target of nearly half of TCRs that are spike-specific. Most donors were white British and more were female, and clonal diversity was possibly underestimated.

Only in-frame clones appear in the TCRdb table, and some are missing; sequencing was by immunoSEQ multiplex PCR. Here the sample spans tens of thousands of clones, roughly 86% being singletons. The material was peripheral blood, obtained 28 days after the second AZD1222 dose. The source of this sequence is an adult who received the AZD1222 COVID-19 vaccine. The J gene is TRBJ2-1, the V gene TRBV20-1; the match to TRBD2 covers 9 bases. CDR3 bases: TGCAGTGCTAGTACTTGGGCGGGAGGGTGGAATGAGCAGTTCTTC. It codes for CSASTWAGGWNEQFF.